This T cell receptor (beta chain) was documented in a study of blood T cells in healthy people across ages. CDR1 and CDR2 from the germline V gene are LGHNA and YSLEER. J gave up 1 base and V 0 bases, and 7 bases lay outside the gene matches. This CDR3 contains 17 residues. This clonotype showed up just a few times. The antigen remains undetermined. Together with a sample-barcoded 5' primer, a J-beta primer mix was included in a second PCR lasting about 7 to 11 cycles. Every cDNA was tagged by a template-switch adaptor with 12 random nucleotides. Any given sample supplied a minimum of 3 million CDR3-containing paired-end reads. TCRdb reanalysed the 5' RACE reads using MiXCR and keeps one entry per CDR3 protein. The sample lists around 780,000 distinct CDR3 sequences, roughly three fifths occurring once. Study-wide results and limits: When set beside aged donors, long-lived donors presented more naive CD4+ cells and higher diversity. TCR beta diversity per million T cells fell roughly linearly with age.

The sample taken for sequencing was blood. The receptor was derived from a middle-aged man in good health. The chain joins TRBV4-3 to TRBJ1-1; TRBD1 agrees at 8 bases. CDR3 DNA: TGCGCCAGCAGCCAAGATGGTCCCCAGGGGGCGAACACTGAAGCTTTCTTT. Protein: CASSQDGPQGANTEAFF.